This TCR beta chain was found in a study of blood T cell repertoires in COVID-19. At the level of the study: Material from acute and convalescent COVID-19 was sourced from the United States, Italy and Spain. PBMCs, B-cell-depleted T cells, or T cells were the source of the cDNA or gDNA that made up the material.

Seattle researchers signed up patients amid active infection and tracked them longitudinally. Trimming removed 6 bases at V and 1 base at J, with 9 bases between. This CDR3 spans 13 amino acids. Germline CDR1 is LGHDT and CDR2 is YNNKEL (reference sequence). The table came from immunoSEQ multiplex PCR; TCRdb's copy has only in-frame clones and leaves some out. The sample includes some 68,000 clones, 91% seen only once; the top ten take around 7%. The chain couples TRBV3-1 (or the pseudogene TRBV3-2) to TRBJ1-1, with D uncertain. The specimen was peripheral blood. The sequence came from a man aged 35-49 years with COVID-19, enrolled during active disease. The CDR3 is CASRQTRNTEAFF. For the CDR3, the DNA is TGTGCCAGCAGACAGACACGGAACACTGAAGCTTTCTTT.